The clone carrying this T cell receptor beta chain has at least ten counts. Profiling of TCR beta VDJ combinations and CDR3 sequences used genomic DNA as template. From the reads, TCRdb called clonotypes with MiXCR, one entry per CDR3 protein. The sample lists approximately 170,000 distinct CDR3 sequences; 55% to 80% were seen once. This sample stems from a study of CD8+CD57+ T cells in acquired aplastic anemia. This receptor was obtained from a human donor in good health. The sequenced material came from sorted CD4+, CD8+, or CD8+CD57+ T cells (not recorded which) from PBMCs.

The CDR3 bases are TGTGCCAGCAGCTCTAGTCCTAGCGGGAGCCCAGAGACCCAGTACTTC. Its translation is CASSSSPSGSPETQYF. The genes are TRBV7-6 and TRBJ2-5; 10 nucleotides agree with TRBD2. V gave up 4 bases and J gave up 4 bases; unmatched junction bases: 9. The germline gives CDR1 SGHVS, CDR2 FNYEAQ. The CDR3 totals 16 residues.